A single sample is the source of the 27 T cell receptor beta chains below, sequenced in a study of cytomegalovirus exposure and HLA in healthy donors. TCRdb's copy holds only in-frame clones and misses some; the assay was immunoSEQ multiplex PCR. The sample has fewer than 95,000 clones, almost 85% seen once; the top ten hold around 10%. The sequenced sample consisted of PBMCs. The receptor source for this set is a woman under 30 in good health and CMV-seropositive.

The CDR3 sequence is CASSTRLAGGIGNEQFF. The CDR3 DNA sequence: TGTGCCAGCAGCACTCGACTAGCGGGGGGCATTGGGAATGAGCAGTTCTTC. This chain uses TRBV11-2 with TRBJ2-1; TRBD2 agrees at 13 bases. Per germline, CDR1 SGHAT and CDR2 FQNNGV. The CDR3 extends over 17 amino acids. With V trimmed by 5 bases and J by 7 bases, 11 bases remained unmatched.

The gene calls are TRBV7-2 and TRBJ2-6; D perhaps matches TRBD2 (5 bases). Germline lookup yields CDR1 SGHTA and CDR2 FQGNSA. The CDR3 covers 14 residues. V shed 7 bases and J shed 4 bases, with 11 bases lying between them. CDR3 nucleotide sequence: TGTGCCAGCAAGTTCCGCGGGGGGGCCAACGTCCTGACTTTC. Its translation: CASKFRGGANVLTF. Combining the CDR3 with reference TRBV7-2 and TRBJ2-6 gives the whole variable domain GAGVSQSPSNKVTEKGKDVELRCDPISGHTALYWYRQSLGQGLEFLIYFQGNSAPDKSGLPSDRFSAERTGGSVSTLTIQRTQQEDSAVYLCASKFRGGANVLTFGAGSRLTVL.

The V gene is TRBV5-1, the J gene TRBJ2-7; 11 nucleotides align to TRBD2. The J segment lost 2 bases and the V segment lost 0 bases, leaving 13 bases of the junction unmatched. Germline CDR1 reads SGHRS; CDR2 reads YFSETQ. The CDR3 length is 19 residues. CDR3: CASSLGRRTSGRSPYEQYF. DNA of the CDR3: TGCGCCAGCAGCTTGGGGCGTCGGACTAGCGGGCGGAGCCCCTACGAGCAGTACTTC.

The J gene is TRBJ1-4, the V gene TRBV4-1, with a possible D match to TRBD1 (6 bases). Germline values: CDR1 MGHRA, CDR2 YSYEKL. This CDR3 is 17 amino acids long. Trimming took 0 bases from V and 7 from J, leaving 18 bases between them. CDR3 nucleotide sequence: TGCGCCAGCAGCCAAGAACTTAGGACAGAATTGGGTGAAAAACTGTTTTTT. Its translation: CASSQELRTELGEKLFF.

The CDR3 sequence: CASSQGDQGAEQYF. CDR3 sequence (DNA): TGTGCCAGCAGCCAAGGGGACCAGGGGGCCGAGCAGTACTTC. The chain joins TRBV4-2 to TRBJ2-7, with TRBD1 matching 8 bases. From germline, CDR1 is LGHNA and CDR2 YNFKEQ. The CDR3 loop spans 14 amino acids. J gave up 6 bases and V 1 base, and 5 bases lay outside the gene matches.

This chain links TRBV11-2 with TRBJ1-6; the match to TRBD1 covers 8 bases. The CDR3 extends over 15 amino acids. CDR1 is SGHAT, CDR2 FQNNGV, per germline. V trimming: 5 bases; J trimming: 9 bases; junction bases outside the gene matches: 9. The CDR3 sequence: CASSQGTGMSSPLHF. DNA of the CDR3: TGTGCCAGCAGCCAGGGGACAGGCATGAGTTCACCCCTCCACTTT.

This clone was counted between two and nine times. The rearrangement links TRBV10-3 to TRBJ2-7, with 14 nucleotides matching TRBD2. Germline V gene data show CDR1 as ENHRY and CDR2 as SYGVKD. The CDR3 totals 14 residues. The ends lost 6 bases at V and 5 bases at J; junction bases unmatched: 3. This chain's CDR3 is CAIRPGLAGDEQYF. The DNA for the CDR3 is TGTGCCATCAGACCGGGACTAGCGGGGGACGAGCAGTACTTC.

The chain is built from TRBV14 and TRBJ2-1; D might be TRBD1 (5 bases). Germline V CDR1 and CDR2: SGHDN, FVKESK. The length of the CDR3 is 15 residues. Deletions cut 1 base from V and 6 bases from J, with 13 bases between. The CDR3 DNA is TGTGCCAGCAGCCAAGTCCCAGGGTACCTCAATGAGCAGTTCTTC. It specifies CASSQVPGYLNEQFF.

In this sample, this clone turned up a few times. At the DNA level, this CDR3 is encoded by other sequences in the same sample as well. J is TRBJ1-2 and V is TRBV7-2; possibly TRBD1 for D (6 bases). The CDR3 runs 14 residues. Trimming left V 1 base short and J 2 bases short, with 8 bases between. The germline V gene has CDR1 SGHTA and CDR2 FQGNSA. This CDR3 is CASSLGGGNYGYTF. The CDR3 nucleotides read TGTGCCAGCAGCTTAGGAGGGGGAAACTATGGCTACACCTTC.

The chain has TRBV9 and TRBJ2-7; TRBD1 matches at 8 bases. CDR3 length: 15 amino acids. With 0 bases clipped from V and 5 bases from J, the junction kept 7 bases outside the gene matches. Per the germline V gene, CDR1 is SGDLS and CDR2 is YYNGEE. The CDR3 DNA reads as TGTGCCAGCAGCGTAGGGCAGGGGGCGCTCCACGAGCAGTACTTC. Its protein product is CASSVGQGALHEQYF. The full variable domain, rest sourced from reference TRBV9 and TRBJ2-7, is DSGVTQTPKHLITATGQRVTLRCSPRSGDLSVYWYQQSLDQGLQFLIQYYNGEERAKGNILERFSAQQFPDLHSELNLSSLELGDSALYFCASSVGQGALHEQYFGPGTRLTVT.

V gene TRBV5-4 combines with J gene TRBJ1-2, with D tentatively TRBD1 (6 bases). The length of the CDR3 is 14 residues. Germline V lookup: CDR1 SGHNT, CDR2 YYREEE (reference sequence). The ends were cut back, 0 bases at V and 0 bases at J, with 6 bases in the middle. The CDR3: CASSLGGPNYGYTF. The CDR3 region has the DNA TGTGCCAGCAGCTTGGGGGGGCCTAACTATGGCTACACCTTC. Full variable domain (outside the CDR3, taken from reference TRBV5-4 and TRBJ1-2): ETGVTQSPTHLIKTRGQQVTLRCSSQSGHNTVSWYQQALGQGPQFIFQYYREEENGRGNFPPRFSGLQFPNYSSELNVNALELDDSALYLCASSLGGPNYGYTFGSGTRLTVV.

This clone was counted between two and nine times. The V gene is TRBV10-3, the J gene TRBJ2-7, with D possibly being TRBD2 (5 bases). CDR1 is ENHRY and CDR2 is SYGVKD in the germline V gene. Trimming stripped 10 bases from V and 6 bases from J, with 13 bases between. The CDR3 is 11 amino acids. The CDR3 reads CATELESEQYF. For the CDR3, the DNA is TGTGCCACCGAACTAGAGTCCGAGCAGTACTTC.

The chain uses TRBV2 and TRBJ1-4; 10 nucleotides align to TRBD1. CDR3 size: 16 residues. After removal of 7 bases from V and 8 bases from J, the junction contained 13 bases not matched to a gene. Germline CDR1 reads SNHLY; CDR2 reads FYNNEI. The CDR3 coding sequence is TGTGCCAGCACGGGACAGGGGCAAGCTTTTGGGGAAAAACTGTTTTTT. Protein: CASTGQGQAFGEKLFF.

The J gene is TRBJ2-5, the V gene TRBV7-9, with 9 positions matching TRBD2. Losses at the gene ends were 3 bases for V and 4 bases for J; bases not matched to a gene: 9. Germline V gene data show CDR1 as SEHNR and CDR2 as FQNEAQ (reference sequence). The CDR3 covers 16 residues. CDR3 DNA sequence: TGTGCCAGCAGCTTGGTGGGCGGGGGGGCTTCAGAGACCCAGTACTTC. This encodes CASSLVGGGASETQYF. The full variable domain, rest sourced from reference TRBV7-9 and TRBJ2-5, is DTGVSQNPRHKITKRGQNVTFRCDPISEHNRLYWYRQTLGQGPEFLTYFQNEAQLEKSRLLSDRFSAERPKGSFSTLEIQRTEQGDSAMYLCASSLVGGGASETQYFGPGTRLLVL.

The rearrangement links TRBV5-1 to TRBJ2-5; D unresolved. Per the germline V gene, CDR1 is SGHRS and CDR2 is YFSETQ. Trimming pared 0 bases from V and 1 base from J, leaving 16 bases between. The CDR3 runs to 17 residues. The CDR3 protein is CASSLADFHSVQETQYF. As DNA, the CDR3 is TGCGCCAGCAGCTTGGCCGACTTCCATAGTGTCCAAGAGACCCAGTACTTC. Full variable domain (outside the CDR3, taken from reference TRBV5-1 and TRBJ2-5): KAGVTQTPRYLIKTRGQQVTLSCSPISGHRSVSWYQQTPGQGLQFLFEYFSETQRNKGNFPGRFSGRQFSNSRSEMNVSTLELGDSALYLCASSLADFHSVQETQYFGPGTRLLVL.

The chain recombines TRBV6-1 with TRBJ1-1; TRBD1 matches at 9 bases. Germline loops: CDR1 MNHNS, CDR2 SASEGT. With V trimmed by 6 bases and J by 12 bases, 11 bases remained unmatched. The CDR3 covers 13 residues. CDR3 loop: CASRGQGEGWTFF. For the CDR3, the DNA is TGTGCCAGCAGGGGACAGGGCGAAGGTTGGACTTTCTTT.

V usage is TRBV4-3 and J usage is TRBJ2-7; weak D call: TRBD1 (5 bases). This CDR3 is 15 amino acids long. Looked up from germline, CDR1 is LGHNA and CDR2 is YSLEER. Between the trimmed V and J ends, which lost 1 base and 3 bases, there was a span of 13 bases. The CDR3 region is CASSQVQGTFYEQYF. DNA for the CDR3: TGCGCCAGCAGCCAAGTTCAGGGAACTTTCTACGAGCAGTACTTC.

As DNA, the CDR3 is TGCAGCGTTGTAGGGAGCGGTGGAGAGACCCAGTACTTC. Translation gives CSVVGSGGETQYF. This chain links TRBV29-1 with TRBJ2-5; D is perhaps TRBD2 (5 bases). Deletions cut 4 bases from V and 4 bases from J, with 13 bases between. This CDR3 is 13 amino acids long. Germline V gene sequence: CDR1 SQVTM, CDR2 ANQGSEA.

V is TRBV9 and J is TRBJ1-1, with TRBD1 identical over 7 bases. The CDR3 runs to 15 residues. Germline CDR1 and CDR2: SGDLS and YYNGEE. The V and J ends lost 0 bases and 3 bases, in that order; junction bases with no gene match: 5. DNA of the CDR3: TGTGCCAGCAGCGTAGCACAGGGGAGGCACACTGAAGCTTTCTTT. It yields the protein CASSVAQGRHTEAFF.

The chain has TRBV2 and TRBJ1-1; 7 bases are a match to TRBD1. The ends lost 3 bases at V and 1 base at J; junction bases unmatched: 5. Per germline, CDR1 SNHLY and CDR2 FYNNEI. This CDR3 has 15 residues. CDR3 in amino acids: CASSEGQPGNTEAFF. The CDR3 bases are TGTGCCAGCAGTGAGGGACAGCCGGGGAACACTGAAGCTTTCTTT. Full variable domain (rest looked up from reference TRBV2 and TRBJ1-1): EPEVTQTPSHQVTQMGQEVILRCVPISNHLYFYWYRQILGQKVEFLVSFYNNEISEKSEIFDDQFSVERPDGSNFTLKIRSTKLEDSAMYFCASSEGQPGNTEAFFGQGTRLTVV.

This clone was seen a single time. CDR3 sequence (DNA): TGTGCCAGCAGCTTAAGGGCGGGAAGCTCCTACAATGAGCAGTTCTTC. Amino acids: CASSLRAGSSYNEQFF. J is TRBJ2-1 and V is TRBV7-3, with D possibly TRBD2 on 6 matching bases. CDR1 and CDR2 (germline): SGHTA, FQGTGA. Trimming left V 1 base short and J 0 bases short, with 10 bases between. This CDR3 spans 16 amino acids.

The sample holds a few counts of this clone. The chain has TRBV6-5 and TRBJ1-3, with no clear D. The CDR3 is made up of 15 amino acids. The germline V gene has CDR1 MNHEY and CDR2 SVGAGI. V was pared by 0 bases and J by 0 bases, with 6 bases between. The CDR3 region is CASSYSFRSGNTIYF. The CDR3 nucleotides are TGTGCCAGCAGTTACTCTTTCCGCTCTGGAAACACCATATATTTT.

Points on this clone: Within the sample, other DNA sequences also encode this same CDR3. The rearrangement joins TRBV7-9 to TRBJ2-7, with D unclear. CDR1 SEHNR and CDR2 FQNEAQ come from the germline V gene (reference sequence). This CDR3 has 13 residues. Trimming cost V 1 base and J 3 bases, with 7 bases left between them. This CDR3 reads CASSLGGGYEQYF. The CDR3 DNA reads TGTGCCAGCAGCTTAGGAGGTGGCTACGAGCAGTACTTC.

This sequence joins TRBV5-1 and TRBJ2-5; D remains ambiguous. CDR1 and CDR2 (germline): SGHRS, YFSETQ. CDR3 size: 13 residues. Between the trimmed V and J ends, which lost 2 bases and 3 bases, there was a span of 8 bases. CDR3 sequence reads: CASSFSKEETQYF. The CDR3 bases are TGCGCCAGCAGCTTTTCTAAAGAAGAGACCCAGTACTTC.

V usage is TRBV7-9 and J usage is TRBJ2-5; 8 bases fit TRBD1. This CDR3 has 16 amino acids. The germline gives CDR1 SEHNR, CDR2 FQNEAQ (reference sequence). V shed 1 base and J 5 bases; nucleotides not matched to a gene: 9. CDR3 nucleotides: TGTGCCAGCAGCTTAGATGGTGGACAGGGTCGGGAGACCCAGTACTTC. It is translated as CASSLDGGQGRETQYF.

This clone was picked up a small number of times. V and J are TRBV30 and TRBJ1-1, with a tentative D call TRBD1 (5 bases). The CDR3 consists of 12 residues. Per germline, CDR1 GTSNPN and CDR2 SVGIG (reference sequence). V lost 3 bases to trimming and J lost 6 bases, with 11 bases between them. The CDR3 here is CAWRRGRPEAFF. CDR3 DNA: TGTGCCTGGAGGCGGGGACGCCCTGAAGCTTTCTTT.

This clone was picked up a small number of times. The chain joins TRBV27 to TRBJ1-2; tentatively, D is TRBD1 (5 bases). V lost 4 bases and J lost 0, with 12 bases in between. CDR1 MNHEY and CDR2 SMNVEV come from the germline V gene (reference sequence). The CDR3 is 15 residues long. For the CDR3, the DNA is TGTGCCAGCAGTTGGGATAGGACATCTAACTATGGCTACACCTTC. It encodes CASSWDRTSNYGYTF.